Below are 25 T cell receptor beta chains sequenced from a single sample in a study of CXCR3-negative and CXCR3-positive naive CD8 T cells. UMI-tagged TRB cDNA libraries were built via 5' RACE. One entry per CDR3 protein, without DNA, is what TCRdb gives after re-calling the 5' RACE reads. This sample's table reports some 130,000 distinct CDR3 sequences. Sequences were obtained from naive CXCR3- CD8+ T cells from blood. Stated subset: CD45RO-CCR7+CD27+CD95- naive CD8+ T cells lacking CXCR3 (TNR3-). The origin of the receptors is a human donor in good health. Some clones in this sample may be carry-over from other donors' samples.

This rearrangement joins TRBV5-1 to TRBJ2-1; no DNA is available, so the TRBD2 call from TCRdb remains unchecked. Germline CDR1 reads SGHRS; CDR2 reads YFSETQ. This CDR3 has 15 residues. The CDR3 sequence is CASSVFAGNQNEQFF.

The genes are TRBV12-3 or TRBV12-4 and TRBJ1-1; TCRdb designates TRBD1, a call that cannot be tested without DNA. The CDR3 runs 16 residues. CDR3 protein: CASSFGPQDGNTEAFF.

V gene TRBV27 combines with J gene TRBJ1-1; TCRdb's D call of TRBD1 is untestable without DNA. The CDR3 length is 19 residues. Germline values: CDR1 MNHEY, CDR2 SMNVEV (reference sequence). The CDR3 loop reads CASRTTGYPTSSMNTEAFF.

The gene calls are TRBV7-8 and TRBJ2-5; the D call of TRBD2 rests on TCRdb alone, since no DNA is present to check it. The CDR3 runs to 16 residues. Germline V gene data show CDR1 as SGHVS and CDR2 as FQNEAQ. CDR3 sequence: CASSLSGGALQETQYF.

The chain recombines TRBV12-3 or TRBV12-4 with TRBJ1-5; TCRdb's assignment of TRBD1 cannot be checked, as there is no DNA. The CDR3 sequence is 15 residues long. CDR3 sequence: CASSSSDRAAEPQHF.

The chain couples TRBV21-1 to TRBJ2-5; there is no DNA to check the TCRdb D call of TRBD2. TRBV21-1 is assigned pseudogene status. This CDR3 has 15 residues. CDR3: CASTPGGRAAETQYF.

The rearrangement joins TRBV12-3 or TRBV12-4 to TRBJ2-1; with no DNA, the TCRdb D assignment of TRBD1 cannot be verified. The CDR3 runs to 14 residues. The CDR3 loop is CASSSPVRMREQLF.

The chain links TRBV28 to TRBJ2-1; the TRBD2 assignment by TCRdb is unverifiable without DNA. The germline gives CDR1 MDHEN, CDR2 SYDVKM. CDR3 length equals 14 residues. CDR3: CASSFLGSTNEQFF.

This chain links TRBV5-6 with TRBJ2-1; TCRdb names TRBD2, which stays unverified in the absence of DNA. The V gene's germline CDR1 is SGHDT and CDR2 YYEEEE. The CDR3 length is 15 residues. CDR3 sequence reads: CASSLLAGVGNEQFF.

The J gene is TRBJ2-2, the V gene TRBV15; the D gene TCRdb calls, TRBD1, cannot be checked with no DNA. This CDR3 is built from 15 residues. The germline V gene has CDR1 LNHNV and CDR2 YYDKDF (reference sequence). CDR3 sequence reads: CATSREDRDVGELFF.

The chain couples TRBV28 to TRBJ2-3; absent DNA, TCRdb's TRBD2 call cannot be checked. Germline CDR1 is MDHEN and CDR2 is SYDVKM. The CDR3 is 16 residues long. CDR3 amino acids: CASSWFTSGVPDTQYF.

The chain joins TRBV28 to TRBJ2-1; the TRBD1 assignment by TCRdb is unverifiable without DNA. The CDR3 covers 17 residues. CDR1 MDHEN and CDR2 SYDVKM come from the germline V gene. This CDR3 is CASSNPRGGYSYNEQFF.

This chain connects TRBV12-3 or TRBV12-4 to TRBJ1-1; TCRdb calls TRBD1, which cannot be checked without DNA. CDR3 size: 14 residues. The CDR3 sequence: CASTDHEGGTEAFF.

The chain links TRBV4-2 to TRBJ2-3; the D gene TCRdb calls, TRBD1, cannot be checked with no DNA. Germline V gene sequence: CDR1 LGHNA, CDR2 YNFKEQ. The CDR3 contains 18 residues. The CDR3 region is CASSPNPLTGGGTDTQYF.

J is TRBJ2-7 and V is TRBV7-2. The CDR3 is 15 residues long. Germline V gene lookup returns CDR1 SGHTA and CDR2 FQGNSA. Here the CDR3 reads CASSLVVDSSYEQYF.

The chain uses TRBV28 and TRBJ2-7; TCRdb calls TRBD1, which cannot be checked without DNA. This CDR3 spans 15 amino acids. Per germline, CDR1 MDHEN and CDR2 SYDVKM. CDR3: CASSLLSNDLYEQYF.

This chain links TRBV12-3 or TRBV12-4 with TRBJ2-2; the TCRdb D gene call, TRBD2, has no DNA to confirm it. There are 16 residues in the CDR3. CDR3 amino acids: CASSFNSASPAGELFF.

The gene calls are TRBV7-6 and TRBJ1-1; TCRdb's D call of TRBD1 is untestable without DNA. Germline V CDR1 and CDR2: SGHVS, FNYEAQ. The CDR3 is made up of 15 amino acids. This chain's CDR3 is CASSLARGANTEAFF. Drawing the rest from reference TRBV7-6 and TRBJ1-1, the complete variable domain is GAGVSQSPRYKVTKRGQDVALRCDPISGHVSLYWYRQALGQGPEFLTYFNYEAQQDKSGLPNDRFSAERPEGSISTLTIQRTEQRDSAMYRCASSLARGANTEAFFGQGTRLTVV.

The genes are TRBV12-3 or TRBV12-4 and TRBJ1-2. The length of the CDR3 is 13 residues. CDR3 sequence: CASSLSEDYGYTF.

The V and J genes are TRBV29-1 and TRBJ2-1; with no DNA, the TCRdb D assignment of TRBD2 cannot be verified. Germline-derived CDR1 and CDR2 are SQVTM and ANQGSEA. This CDR3 region has 13 residues. This CDR3 reads CSVDLAGYDEQFF.

The gene calls are TRBV28 and TRBJ2-3; the TCRdb D gene call, TRBD1, has no DNA to confirm it. The CDR3 contains 14 residues. CDR1 is MDHEN, CDR2 SYDVKM, per germline. CDR3 region: CASSFGAQVDTQYF.

The chain is built from TRBV29-1 and TRBJ2-5. CDR3 length: 14 amino acids. The germline V gene has CDR1 SQVTM and CDR2 ANQGSEA. CDR3 in amino acids: CSVVIQENQETQYF.

The CDR3: CASSLGSPPGETQYF. This chain joins TRBV27 and TRBJ2-5; the TRBD1 assignment by TCRdb is unverifiable without DNA. CDR1 MNHEY and CDR2 SMNVEV come from the germline V gene (reference sequence). CDR3 size: 15 residues.

The chain has TRBV4-3 and TRBJ2-4; TCRdb calls TRBD1, which cannot be checked without DNA. This CDR3 has 16 amino acids. Germline V CDR1 and CDR2: LGHNA, YSLEER. The CDR3 here is CASSHPGSLAKNIQYF.

The V and J genes are TRBV4-1 and TRBJ1-1; without DNA, the TCRdb call of TRBD1 cannot be checked. The V gene's germline CDR1 is MGHRA and CDR2 YSYEKL. CDR3 size: 15 residues. The CDR3 spells CASSQLTGVSTEAFF.